This TCR beta chain stems from a study of Graves' ophthalmopathy and Graves' hyperthyroidism. Study-wide findings and caveats: The authors also found most expanded thyroid clonotypes above 0.001 frequency in blood. Ophthalmopathy progression predictions by the model showed about 75% specificity and approximately 71% sensitivity. Discriminating ophthalmopathy from stable hyperthyroidism, a 13-signature model attained a sensitivity of approximately 85% and a specificity of 81.08%.

Germline CDR1 and CDR2: LNHNV and YYDKDF (reference sequence). V dropped 0 bases and J dropped 2 bases, with 7 bases sitting between them. The CDR3 length is 14 residues. For repertoire sequencing, the TCR beta CDR3 regions were amplified from RNA transcripts. RT-PCR was first run with HTBI primers, then multiplex PCR in a second round. TCRdb passed the multiplex PCR reads through MiXCR, listing each CDR3 protein once. The repertoire consists of over 150,000 distinct CDR3 sequences, with approximately 40% occurring once and the leading ten covering less than 6%. Certain patients, namely those with other autoimmune diseases, uncontrolled infections, pregnancy or lactation, were excluded. This clonotype was seen ten or more times. The antigen is not known.

The sequenced sample consisted of peripheral blood. The chain combines TRBV15 with TRBJ1-2; D remains ambiguous. The clonotype comes from a woman in her thirties or forties with Graves' ophthalmopathy. Here the CDR3 DNA reads TGTGCCACCAGCAGAGATATAGAAAACTATGGCTACACCTTC. It yields the protein CATSRDIENYGYTF. The variable domain in full, completed from reference TRBV15 and TRBJ1-2, reads DAMVIQNPRYQVTQFGKPVTLSCSQTLNHNVMYWYQQKSSQAPKLLFHYYDKDFNNEADTPDNFQSRRPNTSFCFLDIRSPGLGDTAMYLCATSRDIENYGYTFGSGTRLTVV.